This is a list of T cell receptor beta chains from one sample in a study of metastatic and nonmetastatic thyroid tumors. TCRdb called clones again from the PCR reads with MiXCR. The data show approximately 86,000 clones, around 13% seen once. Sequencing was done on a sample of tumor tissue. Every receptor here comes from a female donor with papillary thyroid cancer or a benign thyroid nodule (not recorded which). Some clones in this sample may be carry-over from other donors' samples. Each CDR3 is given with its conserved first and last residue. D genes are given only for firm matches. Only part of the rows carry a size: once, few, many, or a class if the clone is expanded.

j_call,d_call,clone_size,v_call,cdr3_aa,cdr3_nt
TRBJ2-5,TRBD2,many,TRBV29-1,CSATSGIQETQYF,TGCAGCGCTACTAGCGGGATACAAGAGACCCAGTACTTC
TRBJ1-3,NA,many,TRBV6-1,CARTTGSGNTIYF,TGTGCCAGGACTACAGGGTCTGGAAACACCATATATTTT
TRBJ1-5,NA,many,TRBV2,CASSLFTADQPQHF,TGTGCCAGCAGTTTATTTACAGCGGATCAGCCCCAGCATTTT
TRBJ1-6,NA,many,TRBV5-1,CASSLSGLGRSPLHF,TGCGCCAGCAGCCTCTCGGGCCTCGGACGTTCACCCCTCCACTTT
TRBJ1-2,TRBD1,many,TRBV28,CASREGTGASGYTF,TGTGCCAGCAGGGAAGGGACAGGGGCGAGCGGCTACACCTTC
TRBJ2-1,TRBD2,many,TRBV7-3,CASSLTGLAGLGEQFF,TGTGCCAGCAGCTTAACGGGACTAGCGGGATTGGGTGAGCAGTTCTTC
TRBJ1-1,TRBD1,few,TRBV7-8,CASSLVGWDRVKNTEAFF,TGTGCCAGCAGCTTAGTCGGTTGGGACAGGGTGAAGAACACTGAAGCTTTCTTT
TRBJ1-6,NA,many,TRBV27,CASSRQAAYNSPLHF,TGTGCCAGCAGTCGACAGGCAGCCTATAATTCACCCCTCCACTTT
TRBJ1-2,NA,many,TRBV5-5,CASSLGWGRNYGYTF,TGTGCCAGCAGCTTGGGTTGGGGGCGCAACTATGGCTACACCTTC
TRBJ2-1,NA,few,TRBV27,CASSLQTGTYNEQFF,TGTGCCAGCAGTTTGCAGACTGGGACCTACAATGAGCAGTTCTTC
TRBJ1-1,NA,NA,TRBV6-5,CASSYSGEEGNEAFF,TGTGCCAGCAGTTACTCTGGGGAGGAGGGGAATGAAGCTTTCTTT
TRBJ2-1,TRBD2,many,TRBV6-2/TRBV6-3,CARGSGGQQFF,TGTGCCAGGGGAAGCGGGGGGCAGCAGTTCTTC
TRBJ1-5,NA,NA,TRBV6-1,CASSAHTGNQPQHF,TGTGCCAGCAGTGCGCATACGGGCAATCAGCCCCAGCATTTT
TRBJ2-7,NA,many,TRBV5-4,CASSLVDGTYEQYF,TGTGCCAGCAGCTTGGTGGACGGTACCTACGAGCAGTACTTC
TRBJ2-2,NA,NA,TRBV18,CASSFRLGNTGELFF,TGTGCCAGCTCATTCCGACTAGGGAACACCGGGGAGCTGTTTTTT
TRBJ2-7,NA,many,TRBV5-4,CASSLSDSSYEQYF,TGTGCCAGCAGCTTGTCCGACAGTTCCTACGAGCAGTACTTC
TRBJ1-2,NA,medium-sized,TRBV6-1,CASSEGPSVNYGYTF,TGTGCCAGCAGTGAGGGTCCGAGCGTTAACTATGGCTACACCTTC
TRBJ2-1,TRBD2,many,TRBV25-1,CGASEAGENEQFF,TGTGGGGCCTCGGAAGCGGGAGAGAATGAGCAGTTCTTC
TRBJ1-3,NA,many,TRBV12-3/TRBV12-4,CASSFGGSGNTIYF,TGTGCCAGCAGTTTTGGGGGGTCTGGAAACACCATATATTTT
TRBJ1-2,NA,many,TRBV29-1,CSVEEDGGSIYGYTF,TGCAGCGTTGAGGAGGACGGGGGGTCCATTTATGGCTACACCTTC
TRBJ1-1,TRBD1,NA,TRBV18,CTSSPGGLTEAFF,TGTACCAGCTCACCAGGGGGCTTGACTGAAGCTTTCTTT
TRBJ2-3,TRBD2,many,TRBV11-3,CASSLGSGTSGSLTDTQYF,TGTGCCAGCAGCTTAGGGTCCGGGACTAGCGGGAGTCTCACAGATACGCAGTATTTT
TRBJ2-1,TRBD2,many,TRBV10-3,CAISDGGTSGTYNEQFF,TGTGCCATCAGTGACGGAGGGACTAGCGGTACCTACAATGAGCAGTTCTTC
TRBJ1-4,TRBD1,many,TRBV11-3,CASSSRQGHSEKLFF,TGTGCCAGCAGCTCACGACAGGGGCATTCTGAAAAACTGTTTTTT
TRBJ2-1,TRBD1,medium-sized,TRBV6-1,CASNRGTGKNEQFF,TGTGCCAGCAACCGAGGGACAGGCAAAAATGAGCAGTTCTTC
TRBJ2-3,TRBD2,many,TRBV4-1,CASSQEAGDQSDTQYF,TGCGCCAGCAGCCAGGAAGCGGGAGATCAGTCAGATACGCAGTATTTT
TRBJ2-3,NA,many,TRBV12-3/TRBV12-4,CASSQYSGSTDTQYF,TGTGCCAGCAGTCAATATAGCGGTAGCACAGATACGCAGTATTTT
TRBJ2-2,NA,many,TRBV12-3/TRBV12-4,CASSYNAGELFF,TGTGCCAGCAGTTATAACGCCGGGGAGCTGTTTTTT
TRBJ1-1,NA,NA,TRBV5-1,CASSLGTHEGTEDFF,TGCGCCAGCAGCTTGGGGACCCACGAGGGCACTGAAGATTTCTTT
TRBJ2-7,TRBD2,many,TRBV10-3,CAISESGSSGRYEQYF,TGTGCCATCAGTGAGTCGGGGTCTAGCGGGAGATACGAGCAGTACTTC
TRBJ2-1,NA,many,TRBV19,CASSQLGGQFF,TGTGCCAGTAGCCAATTAGGGGGGCAGTTCTTC
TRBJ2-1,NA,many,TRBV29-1,CSFPFHNEQFF,TGCAGCTTCCCTTTCCACAATGAGCAGTTCTTC
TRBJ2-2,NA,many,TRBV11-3,CASSLKPLATGELFF,TGTGCCAGCAGCTTAAAACCATTGGCCACCGGGGAGCTGTTTTTT
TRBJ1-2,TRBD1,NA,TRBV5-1,CSSSDEWTGGGYGYTF,TGCTCCAGCAGCGATGAGTGGACAGGGGGCGGCTATGGCTACACCTTC
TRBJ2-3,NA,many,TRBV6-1,CASYAYGITDTQYF,TGTGCCAGCTATGCGTATGGTATCACAGATACGCAGTATTTT
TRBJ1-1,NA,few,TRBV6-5,CAINSGSNTEAFF,TGTGCCATCAATTCAGGGTCGAACACTGAAGCTTTCTTT
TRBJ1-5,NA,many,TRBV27,CASSLWLYQPQHF,TGTGCCAGCAGTTTATGGCTTTATCAGCCCCAGCATTTT
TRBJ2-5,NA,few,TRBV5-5,CASSPGGGAETQYF,TGTGCCAGCAGCCCCGGGGGAGGCGCAGAGACCCAGTACTTC
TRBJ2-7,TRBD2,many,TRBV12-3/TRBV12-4,CASSLAGVSYEQYF,TGTGCCAGCAGTCTAGCGGGAGTCTCCTACGAGCAGTACTTC
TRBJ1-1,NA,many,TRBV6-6,CASSYERAAEAFF,TGTGCCAGCAGTTACGAAAGGGCCGCTGAAGCTTTCTTT
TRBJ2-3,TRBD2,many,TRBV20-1,CSATTSGAGGDTQYF,TGCAGTGCAACAACTAGCGGTGCGGGGGGAGATACGCAGTATTTT
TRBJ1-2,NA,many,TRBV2,CASLPPGPNYGYTF,TGTGCCAGTCTTCCCCCGGGGCCCAACTATGGCTACACCTTC
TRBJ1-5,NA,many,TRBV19,CASSTPRDGGYQPQHF,TGTGCCAGTAGTACCCCGAGGGACGGTGGGTATCAGCCCCAGCATTTT
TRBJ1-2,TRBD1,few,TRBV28,CASIDRACGYTF,TGTGCCAGCATCGACAGGGCTTGTGGCTACACCTTC
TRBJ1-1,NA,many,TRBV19,CASTRDGGNTEAFF,TGTGCCAGTACCAGGGACGGCGGCAACACTGAAGCTTTCTTT
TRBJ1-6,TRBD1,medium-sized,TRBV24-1,CATSDPTGTGTSPLHF,TGTGCCACCAGTGACCCTACCGGGACAGGGACATCACCCCTCCACTTT
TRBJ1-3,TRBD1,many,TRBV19,CASGGTVGNTIYF,TGTGCCAGTGGCGGGACAGTTGGAAACACCATATATTTT
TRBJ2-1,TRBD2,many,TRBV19,CASSLTMSGKQFF,TGTGCCAGTAGTCTGACCATGAGCGGGAAGCAGTTCTTC
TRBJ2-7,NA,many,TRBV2,CASSPGVAGEQYF,TGTGCCAGCAGCCCCGGTGTGGCGGGTGAGCAGTACTTC
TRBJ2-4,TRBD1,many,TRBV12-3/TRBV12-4,CASSFLQGLAKNIQYF,TGTGCCAGCAGTTTTTTACAGGGGCTAGCCAAAAACATTCAGTACTTC
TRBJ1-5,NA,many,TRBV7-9,CASSLGGGGNQPQHF,TGTGCCAGCAGCTTAGGGGGCGGCGGCAATCAGCCCCAGCATTTT
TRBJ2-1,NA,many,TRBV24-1,CATSDLQRDRRTSSYNEQFF,TGTGCCACCAGTGATTTGCAACGGGACAGAAGGACTAGCTCCTACAATGAGCAGTTCTTC